This T cell receptor beta chain was found in a study of glioma-infiltrating T cells. The iRepertoire nested amplicon-rescue multiplex PCR amplified TCR alpha and beta CDR3s from RNA. Input was 100-400 ng of tissue mRNA or PBMC total RNA. TCRdb fed the multiplex PCR reads into MiXCR, producing one record per CDR3 protein. The table includes 150,000 to 200,000 distinct CDR3 sequences, 32% detected once. This CDR3 comprises 18 residues. Germline assignment: CDR1 MGHRA and CDR2 YSYEKL. V shed 4 bases and J 10 bases; nucleotides not matched to a gene: 20. Sequencing input: glioma tissue, nonneoplastic brain tissue, or PBMCs (not recorded which). V and J are TRBV4-1 and TRBJ2-1, with TRBD2 matching 9 bases. The TCR originated in a human donor with low-grade glioma or glioblastoma, undergoing nonglioma brain surgery, or in good health (not recorded which). CDR3 loop: CASSPVTDPGLASYEQFF. The DNA of the CDR3 is TGCGCCAGCAGCCCTGTAACCGACCCGGGACTAGCCTCCTACGAGCAGTTCTTC.